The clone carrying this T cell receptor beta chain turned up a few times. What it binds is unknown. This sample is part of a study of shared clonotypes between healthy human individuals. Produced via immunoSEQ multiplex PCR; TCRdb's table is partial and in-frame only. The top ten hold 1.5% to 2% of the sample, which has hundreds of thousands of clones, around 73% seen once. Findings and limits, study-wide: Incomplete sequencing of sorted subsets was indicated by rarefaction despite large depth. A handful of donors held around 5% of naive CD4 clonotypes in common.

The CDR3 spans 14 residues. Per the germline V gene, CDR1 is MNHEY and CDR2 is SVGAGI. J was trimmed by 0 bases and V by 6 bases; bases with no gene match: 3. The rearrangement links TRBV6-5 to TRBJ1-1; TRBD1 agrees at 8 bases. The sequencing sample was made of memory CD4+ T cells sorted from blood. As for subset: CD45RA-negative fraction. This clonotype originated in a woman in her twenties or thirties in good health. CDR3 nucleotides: TGTGCCAGCAGCACACAGGGGGTGAACACTGAAGCTTTCTTT. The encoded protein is CASSTQGVNTEAFF.